The rows below give T cell receptor beta chains drawn from one sample of a study of T and B cells in COVID-19 patients. One entry per CDR3 protein, called by TCRdb with MiXCR from the multiplex PCR reads. The sample holds thousands of distinct CDR3 sequences, 25% to 30% seen once. The source material was blood. Receptors were obtained from a human donor who had recovered from COVID-19. Both conserved end residues are part of each CDR3. Fields, in order: V gene, CDR3 protein.

V gene: TRBV24-1
CDR3 protein: CATSDAVGAVGYTF

V gene: TRBV5-4
CDR3 protein: CASYPRGAGETQYF

V gene: TRBV5-1
CDR3 protein: CASSLKQGWATEAFF

V gene: TRBV5-1
CDR3 protein: CASSLRVGPGEDTQYF

V gene: TRBV19
CDR3 protein: CASSIQVSANEQFF

V gene: TRBV7-6
CDR3 protein: CASSLQGTGTHEQYF

V gene: TRBV19
CDR3 protein: CASRGSGGNTDTQYF

V gene: TRBV6-4
CDR3 protein: CTSSISVADTQYF

V gene: TRBV6-6
CDR3 protein: CASSYFPGTGENYGYTF

V gene: TRBV18
CDR3 protein: CASSPSTGVYGYTF

V gene: TRBV6-2/TRBV6-3
CDR3 protein: CASSYSISQVQETQYF

V gene: TRBV11-1
CDR3 protein: CASTQSSYEQYF

V gene: TRBV11-1
CDR3 protein: CASRKGGNGYTF

V gene: TRBV29-1
CDR3 protein: CSVEATGRNYGYTF

V gene: TRBV5-4
CDR3 protein: CASSFEDGTYGYTF

V gene: TRBV29-1
CDR3 protein: CSVETTGRGHGGYGYTF

V gene: TRBV28
CDR3 protein: CASSGYGLGAYTEAFF

V gene: TRBV29-1
CDR3 protein: CSVGRENLPYEQYF

V gene: TRBV5-4
CDR3 protein: CASSLEGFNGYEQYF

V gene: TRBV27
CDR3 protein: CASSLAGWDEQFF

V gene: TRBV19
CDR3 protein: CASSIVQGAIGETQYF

V gene: TRBV7-9
CDR3 protein: CASSPDEGAYNEQFF

V gene: TRBV6-5
CDR3 protein: CASSYSGGRGTYEQYF

V gene: TRBV7-2
CDR3 protein: CASSFDSGGNYEQYF

V gene: TRBV7-6
CDR3 protein: CASSLTSGGTTDTQYF

V gene: TRBV19
CDR3 protein: CASSIGTGKRNYGYTF

V gene: TRBV5-6
CDR3 protein: CASTLAGGKSNQPQHF

V gene: TRBV7-6
CDR3 protein: CASSLGRGTSGVGGEQFF

V gene: TRBV7-9
CDR3 protein: CASSSGGSSYNEQFF

V gene: TRBV5-6
CDR3 protein: CASSFGTGKNYGYTF

V gene: TRBV12-3/TRBV12-4
CDR3 protein: CASSATSGGTDTQYF

V gene: TRBV30
CDR3 protein: CAWRLATLGNEKLFF

V gene: TRBV5-5
CDR3 protein: CASSESRGLTGELFF

V gene: TRBV7-6
CDR3 protein: CASSLEDRGNTIYF

V gene: TRBV19
CDR3 protein: CASSPGTGADTQYF

V gene: TRBV25-1
CDR3 protein: CASQDRNTEAFF

V gene: TRBV7-2
CDR3 protein: CASSLVGVGAGSVTDTQYF

V gene: TRBV6-2/TRBV6-3
CDR3 protein: CASSRDRSSGANVLTF

V gene: TRBV6-2/TRBV6-3
CDR3 protein: CASSYHGRGFYEQYF

V gene: TRBV6-5
CDR3 protein: CASSYARETEAFF